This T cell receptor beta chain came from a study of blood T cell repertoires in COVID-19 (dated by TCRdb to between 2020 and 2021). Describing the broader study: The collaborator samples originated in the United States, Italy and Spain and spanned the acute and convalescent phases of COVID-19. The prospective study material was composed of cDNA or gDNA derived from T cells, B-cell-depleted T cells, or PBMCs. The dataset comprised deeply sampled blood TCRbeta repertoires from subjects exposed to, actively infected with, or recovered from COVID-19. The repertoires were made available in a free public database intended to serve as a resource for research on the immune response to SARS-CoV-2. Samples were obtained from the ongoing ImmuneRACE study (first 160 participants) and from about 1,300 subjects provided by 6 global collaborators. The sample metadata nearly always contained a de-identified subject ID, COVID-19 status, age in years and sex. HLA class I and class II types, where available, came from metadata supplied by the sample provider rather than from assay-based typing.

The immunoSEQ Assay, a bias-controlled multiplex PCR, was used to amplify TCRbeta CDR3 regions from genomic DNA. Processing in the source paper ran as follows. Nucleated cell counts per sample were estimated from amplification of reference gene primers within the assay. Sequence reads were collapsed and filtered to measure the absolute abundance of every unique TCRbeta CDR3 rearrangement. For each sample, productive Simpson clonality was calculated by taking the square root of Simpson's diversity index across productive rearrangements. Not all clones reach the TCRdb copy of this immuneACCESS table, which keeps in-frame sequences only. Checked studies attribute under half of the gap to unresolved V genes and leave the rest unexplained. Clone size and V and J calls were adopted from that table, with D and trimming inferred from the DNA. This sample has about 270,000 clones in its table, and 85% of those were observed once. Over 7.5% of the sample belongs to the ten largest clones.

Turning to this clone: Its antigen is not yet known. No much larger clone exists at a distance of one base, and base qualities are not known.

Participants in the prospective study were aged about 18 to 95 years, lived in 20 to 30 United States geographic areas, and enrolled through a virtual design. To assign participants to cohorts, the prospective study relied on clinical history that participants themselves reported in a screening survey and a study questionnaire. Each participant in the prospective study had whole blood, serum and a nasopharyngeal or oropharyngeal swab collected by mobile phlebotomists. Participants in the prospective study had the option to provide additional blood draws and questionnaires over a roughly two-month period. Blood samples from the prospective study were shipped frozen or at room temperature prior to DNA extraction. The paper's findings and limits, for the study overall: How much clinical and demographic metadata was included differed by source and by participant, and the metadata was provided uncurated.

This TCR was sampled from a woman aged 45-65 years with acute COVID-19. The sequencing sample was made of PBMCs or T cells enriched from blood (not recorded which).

The CDR3 sequence is CASSQRQGTYEQYF. The bases are TGCGCCAGCAGCCAGAGACAGGGCACCTACGAGCAGTACTTC. Recombination joined TRBV4-3 with TRBJ2-7; 7 bases in between match TRBD1. CDR3 length: 14 amino acids, cysteine to phenylalanine. The kept DNA is CDR3 alone, 42 bases in frame from the first base. Looking up the germline V gene yields CDR1 LGHNA and CDR2 YSLEER. From V the trimming removes 3 bases and from J it removes 2 bases, while the gene matches leave 4 bases of the junction unaccounted for.